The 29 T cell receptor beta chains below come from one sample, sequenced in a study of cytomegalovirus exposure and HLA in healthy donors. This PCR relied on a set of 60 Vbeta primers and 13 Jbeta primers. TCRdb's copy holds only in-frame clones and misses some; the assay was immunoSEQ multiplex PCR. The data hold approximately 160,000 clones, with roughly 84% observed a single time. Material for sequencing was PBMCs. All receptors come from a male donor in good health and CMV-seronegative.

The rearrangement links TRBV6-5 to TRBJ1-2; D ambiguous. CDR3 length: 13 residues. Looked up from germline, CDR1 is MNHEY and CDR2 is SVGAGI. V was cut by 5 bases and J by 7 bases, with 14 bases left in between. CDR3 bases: TGTGCCAGCAGTGGGCGAAGTAGACCTGGCTACACCTTC. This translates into CASSGRSRPGYTF.

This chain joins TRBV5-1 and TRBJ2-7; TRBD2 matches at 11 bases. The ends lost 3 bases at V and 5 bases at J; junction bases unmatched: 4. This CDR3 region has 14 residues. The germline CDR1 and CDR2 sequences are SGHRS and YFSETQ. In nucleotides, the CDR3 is TGCGCCAGCAGCTCACTAGCGGGAGACCACGAGCAGTACTTC. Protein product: CASSSLAGDHEQYF.

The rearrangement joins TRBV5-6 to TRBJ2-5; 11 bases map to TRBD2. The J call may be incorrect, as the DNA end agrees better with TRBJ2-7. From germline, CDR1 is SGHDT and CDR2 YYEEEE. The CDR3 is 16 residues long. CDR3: CASSLGSGRVRYEQYF. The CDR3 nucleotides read TGTGCCAGCAGCTTGGGTAGCGGGAGGGTGAGGTACGAGCAGTACTTC.

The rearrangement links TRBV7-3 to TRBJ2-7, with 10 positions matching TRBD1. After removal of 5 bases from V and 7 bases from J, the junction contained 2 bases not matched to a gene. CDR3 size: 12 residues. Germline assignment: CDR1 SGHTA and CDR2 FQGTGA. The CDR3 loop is CASSRTGGEQYF. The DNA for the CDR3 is TGTGCCAGCAGCCGGACAGGGGGAGAGCAGTACTTC.

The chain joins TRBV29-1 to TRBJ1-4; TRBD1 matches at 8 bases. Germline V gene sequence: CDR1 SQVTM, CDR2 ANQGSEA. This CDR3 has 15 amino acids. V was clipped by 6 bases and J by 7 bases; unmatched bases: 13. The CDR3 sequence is CSVWTRGLGGEKLFF. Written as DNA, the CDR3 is TGCAGCGTCTGGACCAGGGGGCTAGGAGGTGAAAAACTGTTTTTT.

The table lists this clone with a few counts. CDR3 loop: CASTASGSFADTQYF. In nucleotides, the CDR3 is TGTGCCAGTACAGCTAGCGGGAGTTTTGCAGATACGCAGTATTTT. The chain employs TRBV19 and TRBJ2-3; 10 bases match TRBD2. In germline, CDR1 is LNHDA, CDR2 SQIVND (reference sequence). The ends lost 7 bases at V and 4 bases at J; junction bases unmatched: 8. The CDR3 totals 15 residues.

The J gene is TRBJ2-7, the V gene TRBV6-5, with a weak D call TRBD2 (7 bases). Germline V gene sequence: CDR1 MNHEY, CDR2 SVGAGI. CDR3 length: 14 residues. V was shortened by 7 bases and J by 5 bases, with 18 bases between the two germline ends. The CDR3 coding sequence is TGTGCCAGCACCGAGGGGGGGGCGGTTGACGAGCAGTACTTC. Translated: CASTEGGAVDEQYF.

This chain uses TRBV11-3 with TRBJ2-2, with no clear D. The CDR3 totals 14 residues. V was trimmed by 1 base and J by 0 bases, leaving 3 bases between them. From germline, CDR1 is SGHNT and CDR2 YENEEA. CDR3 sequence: CASSLASNTGELFF. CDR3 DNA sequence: TGTGCCAGCAGCTTAGCGTCGAACACCGGGGAGCTGTTTTTT.

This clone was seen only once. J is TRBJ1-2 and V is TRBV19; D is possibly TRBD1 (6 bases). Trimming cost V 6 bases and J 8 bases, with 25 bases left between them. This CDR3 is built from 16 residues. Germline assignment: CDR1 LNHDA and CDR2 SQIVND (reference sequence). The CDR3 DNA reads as TGTGCCAGTAGCACGACAACCAAACAGGGCCAGGGGGGCTACACCTTC. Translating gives CASSTTTKQGQGGYTF.

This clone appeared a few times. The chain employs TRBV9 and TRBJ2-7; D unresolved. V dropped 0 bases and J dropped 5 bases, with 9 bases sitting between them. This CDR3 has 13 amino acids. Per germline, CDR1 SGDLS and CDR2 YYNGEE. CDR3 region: CASSVDGRNEQYF. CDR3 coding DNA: TGTGCCAGCAGCGTAGATGGCAGGAACGAGCAGTACTTC.

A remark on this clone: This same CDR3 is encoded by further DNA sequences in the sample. The CDR3 DNA sequence: TGTGCCATCAGAGAGACAGGGTCGAACACTGAAGCTTTCTTT. Encoded protein: CAIRETGSNTEAFF. The chain employs TRBV10-3 and TRBJ1-1; 7 bases align to TRBD1. This CDR3 has 14 residues. Trimming at V came to 6 bases and at J to 1 base, leaving 5 bases not matched to a gene. The germline CDR1 and CDR2 sequences are ENHRY and SYGVKD.

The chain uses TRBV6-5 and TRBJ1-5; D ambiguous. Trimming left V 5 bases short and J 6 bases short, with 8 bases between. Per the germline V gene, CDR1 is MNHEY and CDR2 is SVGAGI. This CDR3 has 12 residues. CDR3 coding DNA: TGTGCCAGCAGTAGGAGCGGTCAGCCCCAGCATTTT. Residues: CASSRSGQPQHF.

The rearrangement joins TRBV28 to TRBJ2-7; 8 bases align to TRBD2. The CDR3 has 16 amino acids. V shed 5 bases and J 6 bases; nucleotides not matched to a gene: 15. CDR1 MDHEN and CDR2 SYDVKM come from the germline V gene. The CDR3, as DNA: TGTGCCAGCAGTCCGGACACGGGAGGGGGGCCCCCCGAGCAGTACTTC. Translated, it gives CASSPDTGGGPPEQYF.

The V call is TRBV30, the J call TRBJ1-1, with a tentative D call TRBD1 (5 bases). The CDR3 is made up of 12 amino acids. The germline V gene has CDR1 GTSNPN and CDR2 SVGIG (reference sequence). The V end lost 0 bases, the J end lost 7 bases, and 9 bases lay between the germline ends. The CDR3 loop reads CAWSVGGYEAFF. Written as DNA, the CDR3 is TGTGCCTGGAGTGTGGGGGGGTATGAAGCTTTCTTT.

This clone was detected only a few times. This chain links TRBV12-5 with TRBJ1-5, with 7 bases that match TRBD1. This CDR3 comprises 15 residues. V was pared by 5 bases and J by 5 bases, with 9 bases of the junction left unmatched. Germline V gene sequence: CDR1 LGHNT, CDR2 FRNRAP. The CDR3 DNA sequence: TGTGCTAGTGGTCCGGACGGGACAGCGCATCAGCCCCAGCATTTT. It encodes CASGPDGTAHQPQHF.

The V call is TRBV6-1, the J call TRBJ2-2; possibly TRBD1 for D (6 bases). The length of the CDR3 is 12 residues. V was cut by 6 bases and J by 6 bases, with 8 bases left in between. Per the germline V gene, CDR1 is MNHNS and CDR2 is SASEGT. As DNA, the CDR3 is TGTGCCAGCAGCAGGGGTTCCGGGGAGCTGTTTTTT. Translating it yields CASSRGSGELFF.

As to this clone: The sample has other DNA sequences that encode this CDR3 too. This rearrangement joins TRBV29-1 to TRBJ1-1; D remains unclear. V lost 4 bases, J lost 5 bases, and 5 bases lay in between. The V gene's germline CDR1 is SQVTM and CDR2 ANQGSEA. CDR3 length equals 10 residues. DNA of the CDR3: TGCAGCGTTGCGAGGACTGAAGCTTTCTTT. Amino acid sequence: CSVARTEAFF.

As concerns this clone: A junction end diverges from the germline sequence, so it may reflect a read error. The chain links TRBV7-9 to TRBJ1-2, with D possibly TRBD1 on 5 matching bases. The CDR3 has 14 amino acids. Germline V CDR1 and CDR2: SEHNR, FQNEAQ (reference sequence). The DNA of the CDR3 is TGTTCCAGCAGCCGGGGGGAGGTTGCGTATGGCTACACCTTC. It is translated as CSSSRGEVAYGYTF.

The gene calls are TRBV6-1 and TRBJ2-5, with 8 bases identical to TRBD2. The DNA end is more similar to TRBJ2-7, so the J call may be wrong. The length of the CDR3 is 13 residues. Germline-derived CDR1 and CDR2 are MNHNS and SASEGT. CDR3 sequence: CASTRTSSYEQYF. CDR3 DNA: TGTGCCAGCACCAGGACTAGCAGCTACGAGCAGTACTTC.

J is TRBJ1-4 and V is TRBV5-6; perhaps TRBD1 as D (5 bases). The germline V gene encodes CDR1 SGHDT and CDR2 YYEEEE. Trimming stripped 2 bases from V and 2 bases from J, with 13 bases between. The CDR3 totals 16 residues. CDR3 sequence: CASSLGDFGTNEKLFF. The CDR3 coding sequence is TGTGCCAGCAGCTTAGGGGATTTTGGGACTAATGAAAAACTGTTTTTT.

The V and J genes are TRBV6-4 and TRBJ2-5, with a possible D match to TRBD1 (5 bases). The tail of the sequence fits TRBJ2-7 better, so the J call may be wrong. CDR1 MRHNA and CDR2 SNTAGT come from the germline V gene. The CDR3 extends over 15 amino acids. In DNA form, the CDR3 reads TGTGCCAGCACCCCCTCAGAGACAGAATGCTACGAGCAGTACTTC. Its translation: CASTPSETECYEQYF.

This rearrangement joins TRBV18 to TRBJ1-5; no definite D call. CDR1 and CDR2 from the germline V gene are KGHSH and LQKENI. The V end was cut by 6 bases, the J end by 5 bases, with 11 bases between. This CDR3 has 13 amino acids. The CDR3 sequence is CASSLGRDQPQHF. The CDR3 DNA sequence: TGTGCCAGCTCCCTCGGTCGCGATCAGCCCCAGCATTTT. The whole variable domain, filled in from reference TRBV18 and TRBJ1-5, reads NAGVMQNPRHLVRRRGQEARLRCSPMKGHSHVYWYRQLPEEGLKFMVYLQKENIIDESGMPKERFSAEFPKEGPSILRIQQVVRGDSAAYFCASSLGRDQPQHFGDGTRLSIL.

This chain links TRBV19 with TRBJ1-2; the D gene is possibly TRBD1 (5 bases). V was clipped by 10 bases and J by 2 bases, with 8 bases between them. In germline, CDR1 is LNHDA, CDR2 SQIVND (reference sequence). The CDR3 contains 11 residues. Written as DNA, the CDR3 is TGTGCCACGCGACAGAACTATGGCTACACCTTC. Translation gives CATRQNYGYTF.

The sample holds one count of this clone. This chain's CDR3 is CASSFSGISYNEQFF. CDR3 nucleotide sequence: TGTGCCAGCAGTTTTTCAGGGATCTCCTACAATGAGCAGTTCTTC. The V and J genes are TRBV28 and TRBJ2-1; D perhaps matches TRBD1 (5 bases). This CDR3 has 15 residues. The V end was cut by 3 bases, the J end by 0 bases, with 9 bases between. CDR1 and CDR2 from the germline V gene are MDHEN and SYDVKM.

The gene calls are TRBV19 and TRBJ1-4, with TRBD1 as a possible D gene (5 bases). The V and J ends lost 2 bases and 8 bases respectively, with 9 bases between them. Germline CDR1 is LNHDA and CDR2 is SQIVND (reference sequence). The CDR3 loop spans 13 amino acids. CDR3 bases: TGTGCCAGTAGTATATTGGGGCGAGAAAAACTGTTTTTT. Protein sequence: CASSILGREKLFF.

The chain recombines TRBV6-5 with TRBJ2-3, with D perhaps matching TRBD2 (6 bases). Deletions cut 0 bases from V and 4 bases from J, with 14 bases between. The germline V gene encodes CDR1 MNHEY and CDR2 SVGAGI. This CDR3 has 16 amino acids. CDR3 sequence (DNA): TGTGCCAGCAGTTACTCGCGGGGACTCGAATCAGATACGCAGTATTTT. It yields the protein CASSYSRGLESDTQYF.

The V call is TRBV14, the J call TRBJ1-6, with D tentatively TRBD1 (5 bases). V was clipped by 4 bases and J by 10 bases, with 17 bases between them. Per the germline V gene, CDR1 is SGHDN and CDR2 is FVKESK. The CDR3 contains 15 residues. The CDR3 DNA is TGTGCCAGCAGCCCTTTTCGCGGGGGAGGGTCACCCCTCCACTTT. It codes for CASSPFRGGGSPLHF.

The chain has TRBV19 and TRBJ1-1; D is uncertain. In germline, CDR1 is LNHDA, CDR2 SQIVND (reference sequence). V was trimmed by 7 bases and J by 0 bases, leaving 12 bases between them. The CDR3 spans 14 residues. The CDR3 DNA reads TGTGCCAGTACTATGCGGGATTTGAACACTGAAGCTTTCTTT. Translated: CASTMRDLNTEAFF.

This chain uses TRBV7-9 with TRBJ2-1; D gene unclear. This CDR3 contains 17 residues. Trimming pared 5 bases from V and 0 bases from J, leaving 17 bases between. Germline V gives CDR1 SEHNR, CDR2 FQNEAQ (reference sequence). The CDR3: CASSPRVAYNSYNEQFF. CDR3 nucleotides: TGTGCCAGCAGCCCCCGAGTAGCCTATAACTCCTACAATGAGCAGTTCTTC.